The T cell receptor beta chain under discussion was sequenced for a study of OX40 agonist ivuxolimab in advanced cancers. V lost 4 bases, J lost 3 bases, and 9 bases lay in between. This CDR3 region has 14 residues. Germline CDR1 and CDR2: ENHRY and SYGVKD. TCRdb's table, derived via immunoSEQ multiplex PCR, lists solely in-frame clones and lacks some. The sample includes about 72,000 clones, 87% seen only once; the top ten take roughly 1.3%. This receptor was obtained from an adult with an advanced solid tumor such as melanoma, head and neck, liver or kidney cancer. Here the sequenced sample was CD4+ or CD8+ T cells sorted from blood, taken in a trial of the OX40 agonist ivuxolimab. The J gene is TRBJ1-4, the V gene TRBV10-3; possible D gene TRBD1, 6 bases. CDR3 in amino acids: CAISAGAANEKLFF. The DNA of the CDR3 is TGTGCCATCAGTGCGGGGGCAGCTAATGAAAAACTGTTTTTT.